Below are 14 T cell receptor beta chains sequenced from a single sample in a study of CD8+ T cells in alopecia areata. Following extraction, RNA underwent reverse transcription to cDNA, which served as the sequencing template. Assay used: immunoSEQ multiplex PCR; TCRdb lists only in-frame clones, some missing. The table shows around 270,000 clones, with nearly 60% occurring only once. Specified treatment: oral pan-JAK inhibitor, 5-10 mg twice daily. This sample comprised CD4+ T cells sorted from blood, obtained at week 24, from a patient treated with tofacitinib. The receptors come from a human donor with alopecia areata.

About this clone: Germline and junction disagree at one end, which may indicate a read error. J is TRBJ2-1 and V is TRBV7-3; TRBD2 agrees at 8 bases. The CDR3 runs 13 residues. Germline V gene data show CDR1 as SGHTA and CDR2 as FQGTGA. This chain's CDR3 is CASSLISGGRLLF. In DNA, the CDR3 is TGTGCCAGCAGCTTAATCTCGGGGGGGCGCTTACTCTTC. The full variable domain, in which reference TRBV7-3 and TRBJ2-1 provide the parts outside the CDR3, is GAGVSQTPSNKVTEKGKYVELRCDPISGHTALYWYRQSLGQGPEFLIYFQGTGAADDSGLPNDRFFAVRPEGSVSTLKIQRTERGDSAVYLCASSLISGGRLLFGPGTRLTVL.

The chain combines TRBV19 with TRBJ1-1, with D unresolved. In germline, CDR1 is LNHDA, CDR2 SQIVND (reference sequence). The V end lost 6 bases, the J end lost 7 bases, and 9 bases lay between the germline ends. The CDR3 loop spans 11 amino acids. The CDR3 nucleotides read TGTGCCAGTAGAGAATACAATGAAGCTTTCTTT. Encoded protein: CASREYNEAFF.

The chain uses TRBV5-7 and TRBJ1-1, with a weak D call TRBD1 (5 bases). TRBV5-7 is flagged as an ORF with uncertain function. The CDR3 has 15 amino acids. V lost 4 bases, J lost 1 base, and 14 bases lay in between. CDR3 sequence (DNA): TGTGCCAGCAGCCGTTCCGGACAATCGAACACTGAAGCTTTCTTT. Residues: CASSRSGQSNTEAFF.

Concerning this clone itself: The identical CDR3 is also encoded by other nucleotide sequences in the sample. In DNA, the CDR3 is TGTGCCAGCAGTTATGCGGGGTACGAGCAGTACTTC. Translating gives CASSYAGYEQYF. The genes are TRBV6-5 and TRBJ2-7; D perhaps matches TRBD2 (6 bases). Trimming shortened V by 3 bases and J by 4 bases, and 7 bases separated the two germline ends. The CDR3 is 12 amino acids. Per germline, CDR1 MNHEY and CDR2 SVGAGI.

The chain carries TRBV7-2 and TRBJ2-5, with TRBD2 matching over 8 bases. CDR3 length equals 15 residues. The V segment lost 7 bases and the J segment 0 bases; nucleotides outside the gene matches: 7. CDR1 is SGHTA, CDR2 FQGNSA, per germline. The CDR3 reads CASTRGGPDQETQYF. In DNA form, the CDR3 reads TGTGCCAGCACTCGCGGGGGGCCCGACCAAGAGACCCAGTACTTC.

This chain uses TRBV6-5 with TRBJ1-1; D is possibly TRBD1 (5 bases). The CDR3 runs to 15 residues. V lost 4 bases, J lost 2 bases, and 14 bases lay in between. The germline V gene encodes CDR1 MNHEY and CDR2 SVGAGI. CDR3 in amino acids: CASSSFGQFNTEAFF. The CDR3 bases are TGTGCCAGCAGTTCCTTCGGACAATTTAACACTGAAGCTTTCTTT.

To note about this clone: The likely explanation is a read error, given a far larger clone one base away. The sample carries other DNA sequences with the same CDR3. The rearrangement links TRBV7-2 to TRBJ2-3; TRBD2 agrees at 10 bases. Germline V lookup: CDR1 SGHTA, CDR2 FQGNSA. The trim removed 6 bases at V and 0 bases at J, leaving 0 bases unmatched. The CDR3 has 14 amino acids. CDR3 DNA sequence: TGTGCCAGCAGACTAGCGGGGAGCACAGATACGCAGTATTTT. The encoded protein is CASRLAGSTDTQYF. The full variable domain, completed using reference TRBV7-2 and TRBJ2-3, is GAGVSQSPSNKVTEKGKDVELRCDPISGHTALYWYRQSLGQGLEFLIYFQGNSAPDKSGLPSDRFSAERTGGSVSTLTIQRTQQEDSAVYLCASRLAGSTDTQYFGPGTRLTVL.

This clone has a handful of counts. The chain links TRBV11-2 to TRBJ1-1; D remains ambiguous. The CDR3 has 12 amino acids. Germline V gene data show CDR1 as SGHAT and CDR2 as FQNNGV. V gave up 2 bases and J gave up 6 bases, with 7 bases separating them. CDR3 residues: CASSLPWAEAFF. CDR3 bases: TGTGCCAGCAGCTTACCGTGGGCTGAAGCTTTCTTT. The entire variable domain, with the rest obtained from reference TRBV11-2 and TRBJ1-1, is as follows: EAGVAQSPRYKIIEKRQSVAFWCNPISGHATLYWYQQILGQGPKLLIQFQNNGVVDDSQLPKDRFSAERLKGVDSTLKIQPAKLEDSAVYLCASSLPWAEAFFGQGTRLTVV.

The V gene is TRBV7-2, the J gene TRBJ2-3, with a weak D call TRBD2 (6 bases). Germline CDR1 reads SGHTA; CDR2 reads FQGNSA. This CDR3 comprises 14 residues. Trimming cost V 8 bases and J 2 bases, with 14 bases left between them. CDR3 protein: CASGDSYYTDTQYF. CDR3 in DNA: TGTGCCAGCGGGGACTCCTACTACACAGATACGCAGTATTTT.

J is TRBJ2-3 and V is TRBV5-1; D possibly corresponds to TRBD1 (8 bases). Trimming removed 5 bases at V and 3 bases at J, with 16 bases between. The CDR3 is 15 amino acids. Germline CDR1 reads SGHRS; CDR2 reads YFSETQ. CDR3 protein: CASRPTGEGTDTQYF. The CDR3 DNA sequence: TGCGCCAGCAGACCGACAGGGGAGGGAACAGATACGCAGTATTTT.

V is TRBV4-3 and J is TRBJ1-2; D is unresolved. The germline V gene has CDR1 LGHNA and CDR2 YSLEER. V gave up 4 bases and J gave up 2 bases, with 11 bases separating them. The CDR3 length is 14 residues. CDR3 loop: CASSLGEANYGYTF. The CDR3 region has the DNA TGCGCCAGCAGCCTGGGAGAAGCCAACTATGGCTACACCTTC.

The chain carries TRBV5-1 and TRBJ2-7; D call uncertain. Germline assignment: CDR1 SGHRS and CDR2 YFSETQ. With 0 bases removed from V and 3 bases from J, the gap between germline ends came to 10 bases. The CDR3 spans 14 residues. The CDR3 nucleotides read TGCGCCAGCAGCTTGGGAACGTCCGACTACGAGCAGTACTTC. It specifies CASSLGTSDYEQYF.

This clone was observed a handful of times. The chain has TRBV5-1 and TRBJ1-2; D uncertain. Germline V gene lookup returns CDR1 SGHRS and CDR2 YFSETQ. This CDR3 region has 12 residues. Trimming pared 1 base from V and 8 bases from J, leaving 9 bases between. The DNA for the CDR3 is TGCGCCAGCAGCTTGCAGGAAGGAGGCTACACCTTC. It translates to CASSLQEGGYTF.

In this sample, this clone turned up a few times. The chain links TRBV29-1 to TRBJ2-1; D tentatively fits TRBD1 or TRBD2 (5 bases each). Germline CDR1 and CDR2: SQVTM and ANQGSEA. The V and J ends lost 5 bases and 2 bases respectively, with 16 bases between them. This CDR3 contains 15 residues. CDR3 DNA: TGCAGCGTTCCCTTGGGGGTGGCAGCCTACAATGAGCAGTTCTTC. It encodes CSVPLGVAAYNEQFF.